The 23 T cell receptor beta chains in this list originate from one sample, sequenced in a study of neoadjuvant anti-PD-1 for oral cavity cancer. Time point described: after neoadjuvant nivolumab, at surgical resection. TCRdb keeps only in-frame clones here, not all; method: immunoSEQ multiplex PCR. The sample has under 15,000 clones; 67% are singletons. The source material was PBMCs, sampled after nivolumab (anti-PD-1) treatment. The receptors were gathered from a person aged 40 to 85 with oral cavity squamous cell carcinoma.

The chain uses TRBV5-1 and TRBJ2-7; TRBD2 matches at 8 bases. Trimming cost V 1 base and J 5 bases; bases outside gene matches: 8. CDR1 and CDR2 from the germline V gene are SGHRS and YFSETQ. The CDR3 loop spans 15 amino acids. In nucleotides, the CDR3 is TGCGCCAGCAGCTTGACTCCGGGACTAGGGAACGAGCAGTACTTC. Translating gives CASSLTPGLGNEQYF. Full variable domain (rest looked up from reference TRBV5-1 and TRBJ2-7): KAGVTQTPRYLIKTRGQQVTLSCSPISGHRSVSWYQQTPGQGLQFLFEYFSETQRNKGNFPGRFSGRQFSNSRSEMNVSTLELGDSALYLCASSLTPGLGNEQYFGPGTRLTVT.

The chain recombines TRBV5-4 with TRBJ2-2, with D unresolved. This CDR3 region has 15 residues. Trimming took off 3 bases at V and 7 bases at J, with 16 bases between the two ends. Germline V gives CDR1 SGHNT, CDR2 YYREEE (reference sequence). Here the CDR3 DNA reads TGTGCCAGCAGCTATTCGGAAAGACAAAGCGGGGAGCTGTTTTTT. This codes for CASSYSERQSGELFF. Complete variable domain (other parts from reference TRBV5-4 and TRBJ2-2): ETGVTQSPTHLIKTRGQQVTLRCSSQSGHNTVSWYQQALGQGPQFIFQYYREEENGRGNFPPRFSGLQFPNYSSELNVNALELDDSALYLCASSYSERQSGELFFGEGSRLTVL.

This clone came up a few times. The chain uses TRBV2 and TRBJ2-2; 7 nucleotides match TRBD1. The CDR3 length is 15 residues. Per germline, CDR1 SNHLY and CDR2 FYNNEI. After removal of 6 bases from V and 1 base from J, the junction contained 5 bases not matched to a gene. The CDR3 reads CASSLQGQNTGELFF. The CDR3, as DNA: TGTGCCAGCAGCCTACAGGGGCAGAACACCGGGGAGCTGTTTTTT.

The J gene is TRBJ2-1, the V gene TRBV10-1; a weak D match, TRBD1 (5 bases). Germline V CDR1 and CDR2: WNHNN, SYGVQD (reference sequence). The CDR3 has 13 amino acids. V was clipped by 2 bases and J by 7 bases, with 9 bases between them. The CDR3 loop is CASSEQGQNEQFF. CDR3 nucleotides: TGCGCCAGCAGTGAGCAAGGACAAAATGAGCAGTTCTTC.

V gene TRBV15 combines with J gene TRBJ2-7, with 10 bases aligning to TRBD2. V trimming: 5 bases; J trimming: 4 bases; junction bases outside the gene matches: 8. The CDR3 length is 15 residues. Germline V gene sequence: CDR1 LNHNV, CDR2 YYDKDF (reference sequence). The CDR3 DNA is TGTGCCACCAGCGTCGAACTAGCGGGACCGTACGAGCAGTACTTC. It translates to CATSVELAGPYEQYF.

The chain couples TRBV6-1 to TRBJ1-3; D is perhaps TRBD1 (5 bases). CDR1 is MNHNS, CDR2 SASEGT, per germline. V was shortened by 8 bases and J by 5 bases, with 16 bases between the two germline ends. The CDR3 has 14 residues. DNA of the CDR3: TGTGCCAGCGGACAAGACGTAAACAGAAACACCATATATTTT. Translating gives CASGQDVNRNTIYF.

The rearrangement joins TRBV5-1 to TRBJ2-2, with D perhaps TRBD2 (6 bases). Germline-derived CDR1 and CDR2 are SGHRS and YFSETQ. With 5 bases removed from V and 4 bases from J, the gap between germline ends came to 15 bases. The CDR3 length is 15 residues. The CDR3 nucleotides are TGCGCCAGCAGTTTCGGGAGCGTGGGCACCGGGGAGCTGTTTTTT. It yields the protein CASSFGSVGTGELFF.

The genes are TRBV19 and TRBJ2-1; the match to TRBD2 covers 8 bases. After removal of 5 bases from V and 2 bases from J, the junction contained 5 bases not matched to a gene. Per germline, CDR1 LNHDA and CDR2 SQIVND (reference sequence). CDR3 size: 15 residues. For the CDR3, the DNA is TGTGCCAGTAGTCTGAGCGGGAGCGCCTACAATGAGCAGTTCTTC. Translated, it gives CASSLSGSAYNEQFF. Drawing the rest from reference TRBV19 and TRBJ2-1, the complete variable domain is DGGITQSPKYLFRKEGQNVTLSCEQNLNHDAMYWYRQDPGQGLRLIYYSQIVNDFQKGDIAEGYSVSREKKESFPLTVTSAQKNPTAFYLCASSLSGSAYNEQFFGPGTRLTVL.

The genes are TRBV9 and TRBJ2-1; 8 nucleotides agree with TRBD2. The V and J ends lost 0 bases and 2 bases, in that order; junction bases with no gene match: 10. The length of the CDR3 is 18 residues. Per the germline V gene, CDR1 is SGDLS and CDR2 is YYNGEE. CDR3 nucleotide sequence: TGTGCCAGCAGCGTAGCCAACGGGAGGGCCCTCCCCTACAATGAGCAGTTCTTC. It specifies CASSVANGRALPYNEQFF.

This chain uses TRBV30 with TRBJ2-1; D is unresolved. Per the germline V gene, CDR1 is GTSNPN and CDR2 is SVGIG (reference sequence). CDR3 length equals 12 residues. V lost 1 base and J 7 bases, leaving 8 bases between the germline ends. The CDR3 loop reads CAWSAVVNEQFF. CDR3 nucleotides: TGTGCCTGGAGTGCGGTAGTGAATGAGCAGTTCTTC. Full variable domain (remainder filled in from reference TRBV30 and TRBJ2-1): SQTIHQWPATLVQPVGSPLSLECTVEGTSNPNLYWYRQAAGRGLQLLFYSVGIGQISSEVPQNLSASRPQDRQFILSSKKLLLSDSGFYLCAWSAVVNEQFFGPGTRLTVL.

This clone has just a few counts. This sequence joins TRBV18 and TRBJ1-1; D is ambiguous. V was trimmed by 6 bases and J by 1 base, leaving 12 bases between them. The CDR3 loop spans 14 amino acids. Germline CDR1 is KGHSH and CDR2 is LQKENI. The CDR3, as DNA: TGTGCCAGCTCTCAAACGGAAGGGAACACTGAAGCTTTCTTT. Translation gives CASSQTEGNTEAFF.

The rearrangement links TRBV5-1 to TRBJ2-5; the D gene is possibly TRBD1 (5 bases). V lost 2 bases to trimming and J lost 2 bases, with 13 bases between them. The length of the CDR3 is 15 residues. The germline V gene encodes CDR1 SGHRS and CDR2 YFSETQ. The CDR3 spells CASSFGSREQETQYF. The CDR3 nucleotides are TGCGCCAGCAGCTTTGGTTCCAGGGAACAAGAGACCCAGTACTTC.

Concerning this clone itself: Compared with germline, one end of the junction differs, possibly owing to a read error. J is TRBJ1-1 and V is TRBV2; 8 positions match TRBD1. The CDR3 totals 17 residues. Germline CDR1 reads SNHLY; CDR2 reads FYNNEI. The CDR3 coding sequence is TGTGCCAGCACTGAACAGTGGACAGGGACGGTCGATCCTGAAGCTTTCTTT. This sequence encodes CASTEQWTGTVDPEAFF. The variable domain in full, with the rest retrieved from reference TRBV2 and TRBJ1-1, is EPEVTQTPSHQVTQMGQEVILRCVPISNHLYFYWYRQILGQKVEFLVSFYNNEISEKSEIFDDQFSVERPDGSNFTLKIRSTKLEDSAMYFCASTEQWTGTVDPEAFFGQGTRLTVV.

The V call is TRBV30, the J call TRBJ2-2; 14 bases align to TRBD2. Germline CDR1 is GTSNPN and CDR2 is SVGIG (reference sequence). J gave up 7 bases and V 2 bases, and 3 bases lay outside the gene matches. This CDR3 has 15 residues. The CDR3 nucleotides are TGTGCCTGGAGTAAGGGACTAGCGGGAGTCGGGGAGCTGTTTTTT. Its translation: CAWSKGLAGVGELFF.

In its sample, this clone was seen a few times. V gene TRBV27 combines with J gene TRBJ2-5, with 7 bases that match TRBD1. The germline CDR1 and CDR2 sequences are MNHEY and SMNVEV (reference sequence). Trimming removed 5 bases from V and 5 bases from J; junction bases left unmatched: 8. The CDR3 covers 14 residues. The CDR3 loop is CASSATGATETQYF. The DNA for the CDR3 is TGTGCCAGCAGTGCCACAGGGGCGACTGAGACCCAGTACTTC.

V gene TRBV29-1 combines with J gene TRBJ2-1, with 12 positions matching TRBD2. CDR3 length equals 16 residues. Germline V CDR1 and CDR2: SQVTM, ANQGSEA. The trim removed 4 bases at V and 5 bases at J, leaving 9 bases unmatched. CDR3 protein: CSVGSSGRVYDNEQFF. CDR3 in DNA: TGCAGCGTTGGGTCTAGCGGGAGGGTCTACGACAATGAGCAGTTCTTC.

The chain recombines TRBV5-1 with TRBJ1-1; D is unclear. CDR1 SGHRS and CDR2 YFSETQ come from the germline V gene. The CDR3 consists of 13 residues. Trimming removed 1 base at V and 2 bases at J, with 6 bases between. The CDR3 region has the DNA TGCGCCAGCAGCTTGCAGTACAACACTGAAGCTTTCTTT. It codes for CASSLQYNTEAFF.

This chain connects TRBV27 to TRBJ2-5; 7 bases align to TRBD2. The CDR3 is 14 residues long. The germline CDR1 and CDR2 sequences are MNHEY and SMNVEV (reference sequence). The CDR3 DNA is TGTGCTACCAGGAGTGCGGGAGAGGGGGAGACCCAGTACTTC. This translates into CATRSAGEGETQYF.

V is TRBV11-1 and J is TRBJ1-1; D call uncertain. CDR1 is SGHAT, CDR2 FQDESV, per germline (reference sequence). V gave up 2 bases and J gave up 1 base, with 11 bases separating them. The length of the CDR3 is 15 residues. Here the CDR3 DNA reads TGTGCCAGCAGCTTATCGGCCAGGTGGAACACTGAAGCTTTCTTT. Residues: CASSLSARWNTEAFF.

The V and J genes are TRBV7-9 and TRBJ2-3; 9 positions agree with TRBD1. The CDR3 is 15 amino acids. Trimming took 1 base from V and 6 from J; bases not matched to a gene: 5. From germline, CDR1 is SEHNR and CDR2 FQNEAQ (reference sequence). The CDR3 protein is CASSLVTGGGDTQYF. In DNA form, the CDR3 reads TGTGCCAGCAGCTTAGTAACAGGGGGCGGCGATACGCAGTATTTT.

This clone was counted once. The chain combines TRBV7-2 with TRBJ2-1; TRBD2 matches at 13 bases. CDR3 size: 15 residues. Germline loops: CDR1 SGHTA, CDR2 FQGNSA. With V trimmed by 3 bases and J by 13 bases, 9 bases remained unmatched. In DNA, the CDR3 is TGTGCCAGCAGCTTCGGACTAGCGGGAGAAGTAAGTCAGTTCTTC. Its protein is CASSFGLAGEVSQFF.

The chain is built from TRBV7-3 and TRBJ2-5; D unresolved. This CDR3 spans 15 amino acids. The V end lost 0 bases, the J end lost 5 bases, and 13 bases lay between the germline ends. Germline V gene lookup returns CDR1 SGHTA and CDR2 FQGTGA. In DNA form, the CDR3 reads TGTGCCAGCAGCTTAACGCCCCGAAGTGGCGAGACCCAGTACTTC. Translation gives CASSLTPRSGETQYF.

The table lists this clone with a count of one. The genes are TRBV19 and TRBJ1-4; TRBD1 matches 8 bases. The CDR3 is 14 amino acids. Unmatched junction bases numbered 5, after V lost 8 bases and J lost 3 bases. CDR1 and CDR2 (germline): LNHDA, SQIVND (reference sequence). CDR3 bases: TGTGCCAGTTCAGGGGGCGCTTCTAATGAAAAACTGTTTTTT. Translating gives CASSGGASNEKLFF.